These T cell receptor beta chains were read from a single sample in a study of T cells after yellow fever vaccination. MiXCR, applied by TCRdb to the 5' RACE reads, yields one record per CDR3 protein. This sample yields over 250,000 distinct CDR3 sequences, of which roughly 4.8% are seen a single time; 3% to 4% belongs to the top ten. The specimen was CD4+ T cells sorted from PBMCs, collected on the day of the yellow fever booster vaccination. These TCRs come from a man younger than 35 who received the YFV17D yellow fever vaccine. Both conserved end residues are part of each CDR3. Fields, in order: J gene, V gene, clone size, D gene, CDR3 DNA, CDR3 protein. A D gene is named only where the DNA matches it firmly. Expanded clones get a size class; other rows say once, few or many, or leave the size out.

J: TRBJ2-1
V: TRBV4-3
size: .
D: .
DNA: TGCGCCAGCAGCCAAGACTTTCCGAATGAGCAGTTCTTC
CDR3: CASSQDFPNEQFF

J: TRBJ1-4
V: TRBV12-3/TRBV12-4
size: many
D: .
DNA: TGTGCCAGCAGTTCACCGCCGGGTGAAAAACTGTTTTTT
CDR3: CASSSPPGEKLFF

J: TRBJ1-2
V: TRBV7-2
size: .
D: .
DNA: TGTGCCAGCAGCTTTGGGGGGGCCCGGGGTCGGCGAATTAACTATGGCTACACCTTC
CDR3: CASSFGGARGRRINYGYTF

J: TRBJ1-4
V: TRBV12-3/TRBV12-4
size: few
D: TRBD1
DNA: TGTGCCAGCAGTTTTGGGACAGGGAAAGAAAAACTGTTTTTT
CDR3: CASSFGTGKEKLFF

J: TRBJ2-6
V: TRBV9
size: .
D: .
DNA: TGTGCCAGCAGCGTCGGCAGTGCTGGGGCCAACGTCCTGACTTTC
CDR3: CASSVGSAGANVLTF

J: TRBJ2-3
V: TRBV25-1
size: few
D: .
DNA: TGTGCCAGCAGTGAGGGGTCTACAAAAGATACGCAGTATTTT
CDR3: CASSEGSTKDTQYF

J: TRBJ1-2
V: TRBV5-1
size: many
D: .
DNA: TGCGCCAGCAGCCCCTCCAACAGGGCAGAAAGTGGCTACACCTTC
CDR3: CASSPSNRAESGYTF

J: TRBJ2-7
V: TRBV19
size: .
D: TRBD2
DNA: TGTGCCAGTTCCCAGCGGGGGCGATCCTACGAGCAGTACTTC
CDR3: CASSQRGRSYEQYF

J: TRBJ2-1
V: TRBV7-2
size: few
D: TRBD2
DNA: TGTGCCAGCAGGCGCGGACTAGCTATCTCCTACAATGAGCAGTTCTTC
CDR3: CASRRGLAISYNEQFF

J: TRBJ2-4
V: TRBV12-3/TRBV12-4
size: many
D: .
DNA: TGTGCCAGCAGTTTAGTCAGCCAAAACATTCAGTACTTC
CDR3: CASSLVSQNIQYF